This T cell receptor beta chain was documented in a study of blood T cell repertoires in COVID-19. Patients of the Seattle cohort, enrolled during active infection, were followed longitudinally. This clone was found a few times. Germline-derived CDR1 and CDR2 are LGHDT and YNNKEL (reference sequence). The CDR3 extends over 15 amino acids. Trimming pared 0 bases from V and 3 bases from J, leaving 9 bases between. Authors' data handling: Cell counts per sample came from amplifying reference gene primers. Some clones are missing from TCRdb's copy, which holds only in-frame ones; the method was immunoSEQ multiplex PCR. V, J and clone size reflect that table, while D and trimming were determined from the DNA. This table holds 55,000 to 70,000 clones, about nine tenths found once.

The genes are TRBV3-1 (or the pseudogene TRBV3-2) and TRBJ1-5, with D hard to call. The clonotype originates from a woman in her fifties or sixties with COVID-19, enrolled during active disease. Input material: peripheral blood. The CDR3 region has the DNA TGTGCCAGCAGCCAAGATAGTTGGGCCAATCAGCCCCAGCATTTT. This translates into CASSQDSWANQPQHF.